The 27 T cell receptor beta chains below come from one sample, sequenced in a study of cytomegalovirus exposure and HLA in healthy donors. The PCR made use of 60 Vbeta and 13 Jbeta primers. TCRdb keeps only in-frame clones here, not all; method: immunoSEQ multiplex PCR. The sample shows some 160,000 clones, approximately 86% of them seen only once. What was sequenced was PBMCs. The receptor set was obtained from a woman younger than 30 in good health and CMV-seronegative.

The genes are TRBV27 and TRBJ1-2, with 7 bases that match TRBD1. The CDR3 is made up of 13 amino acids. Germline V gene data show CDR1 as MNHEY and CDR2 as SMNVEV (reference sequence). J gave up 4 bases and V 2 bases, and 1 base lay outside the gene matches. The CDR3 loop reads CASSLQGGYGYTF. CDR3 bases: TGTGCCAGCAGTTTACAGGGGGGCTATGGCTACACCTTC.

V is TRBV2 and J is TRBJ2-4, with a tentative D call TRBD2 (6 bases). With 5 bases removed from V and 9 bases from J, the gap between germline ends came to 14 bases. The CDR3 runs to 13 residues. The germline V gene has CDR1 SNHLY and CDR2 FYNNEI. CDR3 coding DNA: TGTGCCAGCAGTAAGGGACTCGGCGGCATTCAGTACTTC. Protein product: CASSKGLGGIQYF.

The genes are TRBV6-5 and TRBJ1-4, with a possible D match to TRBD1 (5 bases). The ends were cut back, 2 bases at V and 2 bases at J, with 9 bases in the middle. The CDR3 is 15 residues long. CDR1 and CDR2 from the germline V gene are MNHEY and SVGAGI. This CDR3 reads CASSYARGTNEKLFF. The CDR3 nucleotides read TGTGCCAGCAGTTACGCCCGGGGGACTAATGAAAAACTGTTTTTT.

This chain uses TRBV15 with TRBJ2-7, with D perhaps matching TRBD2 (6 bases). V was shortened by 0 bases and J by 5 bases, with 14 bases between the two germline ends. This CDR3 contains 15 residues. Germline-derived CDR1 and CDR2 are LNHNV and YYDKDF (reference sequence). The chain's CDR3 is CATSRDIGPGDEQYF. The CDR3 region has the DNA TGTGCCACCAGCAGAGATATCGGTCCGGGGGACGAGCAGTACTTC.

The CDR3 protein is CASSGSGRGSEKLFF. CDR3 bases: TGTGCCAGCAGTGGGTCGGGACGGGGGAGTGAAAAACTGTTTTTT. The chain recombines TRBV27 with TRBJ1-4; a weak D match, TRBD1 (5 bases). Germline V gives CDR1 MNHEY, CDR2 SMNVEV (reference sequence). The CDR3 loop spans 15 amino acids. The V end was cut by 5 bases, the J end by 7 bases, with 17 bases between.

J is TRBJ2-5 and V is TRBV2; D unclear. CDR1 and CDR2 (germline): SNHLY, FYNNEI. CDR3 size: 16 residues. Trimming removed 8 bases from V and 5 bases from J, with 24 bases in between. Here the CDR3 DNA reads TGTGCCAGCCTCCTCCCCGGGTATGTGGTCCGGGAGACCCAGTACTTC. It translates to CASLLPGYVVRETQYF.

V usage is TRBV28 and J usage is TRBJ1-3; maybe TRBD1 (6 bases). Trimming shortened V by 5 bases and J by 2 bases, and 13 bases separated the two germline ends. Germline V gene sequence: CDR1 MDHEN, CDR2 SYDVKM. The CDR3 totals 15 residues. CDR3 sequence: CASSPRGAPGNTIYF. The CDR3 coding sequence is TGTGCCAGCAGTCCCCGGGGGGCTCCTGGAAACACCATATATTTT.

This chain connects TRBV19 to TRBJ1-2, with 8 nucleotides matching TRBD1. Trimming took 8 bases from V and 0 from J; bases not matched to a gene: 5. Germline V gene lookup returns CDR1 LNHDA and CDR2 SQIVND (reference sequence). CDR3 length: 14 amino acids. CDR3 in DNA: TGTGCCAGTTGGGGACAGGCACCTAACTATGGCTACACCTTC. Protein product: CASWGQAPNYGYTF.

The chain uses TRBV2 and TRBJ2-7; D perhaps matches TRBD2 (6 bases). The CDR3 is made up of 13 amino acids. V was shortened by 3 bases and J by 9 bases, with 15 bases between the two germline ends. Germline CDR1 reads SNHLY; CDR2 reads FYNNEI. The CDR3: CASSDGGMPGQYF. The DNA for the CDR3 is TGTGCCAGCAGTGATGGCGGGATGCCAGGGCAGTACTTC.

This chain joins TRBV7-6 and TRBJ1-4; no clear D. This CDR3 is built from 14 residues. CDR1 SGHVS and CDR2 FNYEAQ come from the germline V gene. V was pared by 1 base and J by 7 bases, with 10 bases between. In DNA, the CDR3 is TGTGCCAGCAGCTTAGGGCTTGAGGGTGAAAAACTGTTTTTT. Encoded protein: CASSLGLEGEKLFF.

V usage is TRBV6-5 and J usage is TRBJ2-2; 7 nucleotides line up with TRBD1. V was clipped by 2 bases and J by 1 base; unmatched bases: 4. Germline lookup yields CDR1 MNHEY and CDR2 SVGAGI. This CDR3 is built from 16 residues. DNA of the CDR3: TGTGCCAGCAGTTACCTCGACAGGGTGAACACCGGGGAGCTGTTTTTT. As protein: CASSYLDRVNTGELFF.

CDR3 sequence reads: CASSQDRHRGTEAFF. The CDR3 nucleotides are TGTGCCAGCAGCCAAGATAGACACCGGGGGACTGAAGCTTTCTTT. This chain links TRBV14 with TRBJ1-1, with a tentative D call TRBD1 (5 bases). This CDR3 comprises 15 residues. The ends were cut back, 0 bases at V and 5 bases at J, with 13 bases in the middle. Germline CDR1 is SGHDN and CDR2 is FVKESK.

CDR3 protein: CAWSVRLAEDYGYTF. The CDR3 DNA reads as TGTGCCTGGAGTGTAAGGTTGGCAGAGGACTATGGCTACACCTTC. This chain joins TRBV30 and TRBJ1-2; D gene uncertain. Deletions cut 0 bases from V and 3 bases from J, with 14 bases between. The CDR3 sequence is 15 residues long. In germline, CDR1 is GTSNPN, CDR2 SVGIG (reference sequence).

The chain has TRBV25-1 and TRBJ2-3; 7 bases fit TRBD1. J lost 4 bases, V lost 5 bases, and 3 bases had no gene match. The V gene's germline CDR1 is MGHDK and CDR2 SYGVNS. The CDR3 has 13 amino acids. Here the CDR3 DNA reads TGTGCCAGCAGTCGTCAGGGGGCAGATACGCAGTATTTT. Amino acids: CASSRQGADTQYF.

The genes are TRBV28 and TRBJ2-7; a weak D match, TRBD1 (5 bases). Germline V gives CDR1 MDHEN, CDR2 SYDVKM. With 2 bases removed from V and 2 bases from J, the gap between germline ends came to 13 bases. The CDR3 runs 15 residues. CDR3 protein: CASSLIGAPTYEQYF. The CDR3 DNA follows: TGTGCCAGCAGTTTAATTGGGGCTCCGACCTACGAGCAGTACTTC.

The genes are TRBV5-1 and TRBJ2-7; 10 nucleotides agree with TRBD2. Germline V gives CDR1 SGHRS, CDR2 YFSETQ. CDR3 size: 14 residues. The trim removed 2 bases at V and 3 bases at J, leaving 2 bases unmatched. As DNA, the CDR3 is TGCGCCAGCAGCTTAACTAGCGGGGACTACGAGCAGTACTTC. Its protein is CASSLTSGDYEQYF.

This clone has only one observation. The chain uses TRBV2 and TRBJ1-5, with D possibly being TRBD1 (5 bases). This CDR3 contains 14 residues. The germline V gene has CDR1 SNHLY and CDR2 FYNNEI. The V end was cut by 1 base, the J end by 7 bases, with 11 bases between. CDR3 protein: CASSEGGRGQPQHF. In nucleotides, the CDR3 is TGTGCCAGCAGTGAAGGGGGCCGCGGACAGCCCCAGCATTTT.

The CDR3 bases are TGTGCCAGCAGTCTCCTGAGGAACACCGGGGAGCTGTTTTTT. This encodes CASSLLRNTGELFF. The chain joins TRBV27 to TRBJ2-2; D not certain. This CDR3 contains 14 residues. Trimming took 5 bases from V and 1 from J, leaving 8 bases between them. Per the germline V gene, CDR1 is MNHEY and CDR2 is SMNVEV (reference sequence).

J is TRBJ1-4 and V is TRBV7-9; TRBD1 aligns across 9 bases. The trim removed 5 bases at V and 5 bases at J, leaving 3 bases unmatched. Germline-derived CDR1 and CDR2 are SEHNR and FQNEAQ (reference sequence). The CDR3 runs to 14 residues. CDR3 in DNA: TGTGCCAGCAGCACTGGGACAGGGAATGAAAAACTGTTTTTT. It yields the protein CASSTGTGNEKLFF.

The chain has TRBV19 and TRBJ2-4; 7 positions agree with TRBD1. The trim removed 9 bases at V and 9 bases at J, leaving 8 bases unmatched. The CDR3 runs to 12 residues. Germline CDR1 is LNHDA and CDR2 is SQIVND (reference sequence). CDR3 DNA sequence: TGTGCCAGCCTCGAGGGGGCAGGCATTCAGTACTTC. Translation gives CASLEGAGIQYF.

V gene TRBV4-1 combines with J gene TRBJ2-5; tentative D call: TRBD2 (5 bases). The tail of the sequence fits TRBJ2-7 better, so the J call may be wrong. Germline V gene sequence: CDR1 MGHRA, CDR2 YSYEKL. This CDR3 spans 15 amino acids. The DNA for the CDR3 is TGCGCCAGCAGCCAAGAATCATTCCGGGACTACGAGCAGTACTTC. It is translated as CASSQESFRDYEQYF.

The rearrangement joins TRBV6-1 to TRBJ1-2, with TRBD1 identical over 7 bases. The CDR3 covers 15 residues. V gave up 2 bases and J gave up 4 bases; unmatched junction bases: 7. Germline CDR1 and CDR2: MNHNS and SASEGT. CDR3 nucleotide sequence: TGTGCCAGCAGTGAATGGAAGACAGGGCCCTATGGCTACACCTTC. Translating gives CASSEWKTGPYGYTF.

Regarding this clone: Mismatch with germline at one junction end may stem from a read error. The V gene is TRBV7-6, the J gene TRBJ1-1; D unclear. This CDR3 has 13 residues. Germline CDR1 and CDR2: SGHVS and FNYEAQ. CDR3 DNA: TGTGCCAGCAACTTAGCCGAAGGAGGGGAAGCTTTCTTT. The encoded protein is CASNLAEGGEAFF.

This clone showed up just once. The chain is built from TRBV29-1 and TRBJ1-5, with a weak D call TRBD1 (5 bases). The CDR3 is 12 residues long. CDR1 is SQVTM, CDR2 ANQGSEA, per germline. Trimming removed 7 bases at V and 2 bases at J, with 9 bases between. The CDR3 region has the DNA TGCAGCGCATTGACAGGCAATCAGCCCCAGCATTTT. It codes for CSALTGNQPQHF.

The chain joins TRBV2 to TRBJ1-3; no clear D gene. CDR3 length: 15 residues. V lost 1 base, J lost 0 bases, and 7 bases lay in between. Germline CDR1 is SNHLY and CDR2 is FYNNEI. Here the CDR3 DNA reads TGTGCCAGCAGTGAAGGGCAAGTCTCTGGAAACACCATATATTTT. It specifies CASSEGQVSGNTIYF. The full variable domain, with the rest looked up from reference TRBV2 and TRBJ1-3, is EPEVTQTPSHQVTQMGQEVILRCVPISNHLYFYWYRQILGQKVEFLVSFYNNEISEKSEIFDDQFSVERPDGSNFTLKIRSTKLEDSAMYFCASSEGQVSGNTIYFGEGSWLTVV.

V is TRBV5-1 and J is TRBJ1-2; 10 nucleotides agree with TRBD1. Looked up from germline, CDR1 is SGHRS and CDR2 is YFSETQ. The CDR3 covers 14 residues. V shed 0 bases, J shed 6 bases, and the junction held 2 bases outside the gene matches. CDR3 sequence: CASSLAGTGDGYTF. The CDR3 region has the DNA TGCGCCAGCAGCTTGGCCGGGACAGGGGATGGCTACACCTTC.

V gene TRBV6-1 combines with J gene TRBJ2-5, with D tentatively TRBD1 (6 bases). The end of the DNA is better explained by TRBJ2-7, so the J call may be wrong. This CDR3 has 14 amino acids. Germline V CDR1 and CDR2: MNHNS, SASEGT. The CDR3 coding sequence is TGTGCCAGCAGTGAGGACAGAGGGGGATACGAGCAGTACTTC. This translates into CASSEDRGGYEQYF.